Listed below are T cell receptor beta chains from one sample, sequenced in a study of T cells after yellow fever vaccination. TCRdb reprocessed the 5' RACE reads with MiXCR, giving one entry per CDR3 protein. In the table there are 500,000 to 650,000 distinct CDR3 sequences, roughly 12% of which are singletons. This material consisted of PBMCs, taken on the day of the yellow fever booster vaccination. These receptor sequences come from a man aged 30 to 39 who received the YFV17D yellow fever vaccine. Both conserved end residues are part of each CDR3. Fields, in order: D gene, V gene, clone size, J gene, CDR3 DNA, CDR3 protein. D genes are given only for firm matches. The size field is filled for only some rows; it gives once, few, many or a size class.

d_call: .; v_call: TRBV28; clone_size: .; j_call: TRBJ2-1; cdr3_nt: TGTGCCAGCAGCAGACAGGCCAGCCACAATGAGCAGTTCTTC; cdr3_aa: CASSRQASHNEQFF
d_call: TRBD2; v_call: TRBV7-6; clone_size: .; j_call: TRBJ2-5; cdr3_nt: TGTGCCAGCAGCCTCCCCGGGACTAGCGGTCAAGAGACCCAGTACTTC; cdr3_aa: CASSLPGTSGQETQYF
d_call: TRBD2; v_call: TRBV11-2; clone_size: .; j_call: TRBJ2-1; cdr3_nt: TGTGCCAGCAGCTTAGGTCGGCGGGAGTTGGGCAATGAGCAGTTCTTC; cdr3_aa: CASSLGRRELGNEQFF
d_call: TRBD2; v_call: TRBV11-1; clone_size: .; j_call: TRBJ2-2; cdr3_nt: TGTGCCAGCAGAGATGACCCGGGACTAGCGGATAACACCGGGGAGCTGTTTTTT; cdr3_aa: CASRDDPGLADNTGELFF
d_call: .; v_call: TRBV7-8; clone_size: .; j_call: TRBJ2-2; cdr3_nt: TGTGCCAGCAGCTTCCGCGAGCGAGCGAACACCGGGGAGCTGTTTTTT; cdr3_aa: CASSFRERANTGELFF
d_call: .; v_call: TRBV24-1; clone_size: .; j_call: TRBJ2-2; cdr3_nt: TGTGCCACCAGTGCCCCTGGCGTCGGGGAGCTGTTTTTT; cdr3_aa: CATSAPGVGELFF
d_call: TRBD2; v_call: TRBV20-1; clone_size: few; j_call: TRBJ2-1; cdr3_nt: TGCAGTGCCCACTCGACTAGCGGGAGATTTGGTTACAATGAGCAGTTCTTC; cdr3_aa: CSAHSTSGRFGYNEQFF
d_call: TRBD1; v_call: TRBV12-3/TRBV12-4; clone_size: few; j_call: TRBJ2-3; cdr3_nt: TGTGCCAGCAGTTTTTCGGGACAGATTGCGGGAGATACGCAGTATTTT; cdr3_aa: CASSFSGQIAGDTQYF
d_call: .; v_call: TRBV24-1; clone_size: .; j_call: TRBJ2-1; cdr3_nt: TGTGCCACCAGTCTCCCACTACAAAATAACAATGAGCAGTTCTTC; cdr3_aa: CATSLPLQNNNEQFF
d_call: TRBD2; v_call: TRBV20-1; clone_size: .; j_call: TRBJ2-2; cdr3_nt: TGCAGTGCTAGGGGACTAGCGGGGTTCATGTCCGGGGAGCTGTTTTTT; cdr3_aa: CSARGLAGFMSGELFF
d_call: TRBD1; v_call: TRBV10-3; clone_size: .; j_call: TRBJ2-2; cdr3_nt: TGTGCCATCCTACAGGGGGCCGGCGGGGAGCTGTTTTTT; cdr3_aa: CAILQGAGGELFF
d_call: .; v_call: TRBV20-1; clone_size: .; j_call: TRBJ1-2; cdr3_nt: TGCAGTGCTAGGGAAAGAGGGGCTAACTATGGCTACACCTTC; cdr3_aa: CSARERGANYGYTF
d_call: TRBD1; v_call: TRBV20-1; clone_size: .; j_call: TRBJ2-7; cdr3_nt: TGCAGTGCTAGAGCTCTGGACAGGGTAGGGTACGAGCAGTACTTC; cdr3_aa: CSARALDRVGYEQYF
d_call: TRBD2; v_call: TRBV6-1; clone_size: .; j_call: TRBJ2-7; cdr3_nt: TGTGCCAGCACCGAAGCGGGAGGTACCTACGAGCAGTACTTC; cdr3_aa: CASTEAGGTYEQYF
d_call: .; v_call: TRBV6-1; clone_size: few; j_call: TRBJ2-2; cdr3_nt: TGTGCCAGCAGGCCAACAGGAATCACCGGGGAGCTGTTTTTT; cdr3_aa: CASRPTGITGELFF
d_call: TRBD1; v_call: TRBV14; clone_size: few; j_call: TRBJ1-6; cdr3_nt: TGTGCCAGCAGCCTTCAGGGGGGGGTCGGTTCACCCCTCCACTTT; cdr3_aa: CASSLQGGVGSPLHF
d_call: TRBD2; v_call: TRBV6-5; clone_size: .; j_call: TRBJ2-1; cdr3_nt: TGTGCCAGCAGCTTAGGGACTAGCGGGATAGGAGAGCAGTTCTTC; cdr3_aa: CASSLGTSGIGEQFF